A selection of T cell receptor beta chains follows, all from one sample in a study of radiotherapy plus CTLA-4 blockade in lung cancer. Profiled with immunoSEQ multiplex PCR; TCRdb holds only in-frame clones, not every one. The sample lists tens of thousands of clones, 65% to 85% occurring once. Here the sequenced sample was peripheral blood, taken from a patient treated with radiotherapy plus ipilimumab. These receptors were obtained from a human donor with non-small cell lung cancer who had a complete response to radiotherapy plus ipilimumab. Each CDR3 is given with its conserved first and last residue. Each record gives: J gene, clone size, V gene, D gene, CDR3 DNA, CDR3 protein. A D gene is named only where the DNA matches it firmly. Expanded clones are given a class, and other clones once, few, many or no size at all.

TRBJ2-2 | few | TRBV30 | TRBD2 | TGTGCCTGGAGGGTAGCAGGGAGGGCCAGGACCGGGGAGCTGTTTTTT | CAWRVAGRARTGELFF
TRBJ2-7 | - | TRBV27 | - | TGTGCCAGCAGTTTAGGCAGGGCCTCCTACGAGCAGTACTTC | CASSLGRASYEQYF
TRBJ2-5 | - | TRBV29-1 | - | TGCAGCGTTGGGAGGGCCGCAAGAGGAGAGACCCAGTACTTC | CSVGRAARGETQYF
TRBJ1-2 | - | TRBV20-1 | - | TGCAGTGCCACATATGGCTACACCTTC | CSATYGYTF
TRBJ1-1 | - | TRBV9 | - | TGTGCCAGCAGCGTAGACAGTTGGGCCAACACTGAAGCTTTCTTT | CASSVDSWANTEAFF
TRBJ1-1 | - | TRBV4-1 | - | TGTGCCAGCAGCCAAGGGGCAGGGATGGGAACCACTGAAGCTTTCTTT | CASSQGAGMGTTEAFF
TRBJ2-7 | - | TRBV29-1 | - | TGCAGCGTTGGGGGATTGGGCGAAGGGGGCTCCTACGAGCAGTACTTC | CSVGGLGEGGSYEQYF
TRBJ2-1 | - | TRBV7-9 | - | TGTGCCAGCAGCCCGGCCTACAATGAGCAGTTCTTC | CASSPAYNEQFF
TRBJ1-2 | once | TRBV5-1 | - | TGCGCCAGCAGCTTGAATGCGGGAGCTTTAAACTATGGCTACACCTTC | CASSLNAGALNYGYTF
TRBJ1-5 | - | TRBV19 | - | TGTGCCAGTAGTCCCCCCCGAGGGTATCAGCCCCAGCATTTT | CASSPPRGYQPQHF
TRBJ1-1 | - | TRBV7-9 | - | TGTGCCAGCAGCCCTGACAACAGGAACACTGAAGCTTTCTTT | CASSPDNRNTEAFF
TRBJ2-7 | few | TRBV28 | - | TGTGCCAGCAGTTTAGACAGACCCCCCTACGAGCAGTACTTC | CASSLDRPPYEQYF
TRBJ2-2 | - | TRBV7-2 | TRBD2 | TGTGCCAGCAGCCTACGTAGCGGGAGGACCCGGACCGGGGAGCTGTTTTTT | CASSLRSGRTRTGELFF
TRBJ2-1 | - | TRBV2 | TRBD1 | TGTGCCAGCAGTCGGACCGGGACAGGGGGCGGTGAGCAGTTCTTC | CASSRTGTGGGEQFF
TRBJ1-1 | - | TRBV28 | TRBD1 | TGTGCCAGCAGCGACAGGGGGAGGTCTGAAGCTTTCTTT | CASSDRGRSEAFF
TRBJ1-2 | few | TRBV7-9 | - | TGTGCCAGCGGATCCGACAGCTATGGCTACACCTTC | CASGSDSYGYTF
TRBJ1-6 | - | TRBV30 | TRBD1 | TGTGCCTGGAGCCAGGCCCGGACAGGGGGGTCACCCCTCCACTTT | CAWSQARTGGSPLHF
TRBJ2-1 | - | TRBV7-4 | TRBD2 | TGTGCCAGCAGCTCCACCTGGGGGCGCCCCGGACTAGCGGGGGGCGTCAATGAGCAGTTCTTC | CASSSTWGRPGLAGGVNEQFF
TRBJ2-3 | - | TRBV18 | - | TGTGCCAGCTCACCACCGGGAGGAGGGAGCCGAGCAGATACGCAGTATTTT | CASSPPGGGSRADTQYF
TRBJ1-1 | - | TRBV27 | - | TGTGCCAGCAGTTTAACGGAGGTGAACACTGAAGCTTTCTTT | CASSLTEVNTEAFF
TRBJ2-6 | once | TRBV28 | TRBD1 | TGTGCCAGCAGACCTCACGACGGGACAGGGGGTTCTGGGGCCAACGTCCTGACTTTC | CASRPHDGTGGSGANVLTF
TRBJ2-3 | - | TRBV5-1 | TRBD1 | TGCGCCAGCAGCTTATCGGGACAGGGCCGCTGGAGCACAGATACGCAGTATTTT | CASSLSGQGRWSTDTQYF
TRBJ1-2 | - | TRBV7-9 | - | TGTGCCAGCAGCTCGCTTAGTGGCTACACCTTC | CASSSLSGYTF
TRBJ1-5 | - | TRBV27 | - | TGTGCCAGCAGTTTATCCCGGTATAGCAATCAGCCCCAGCATTTT | CASSLSRYSNQPQHF
TRBJ2-2 | - | TRBV6-4 | TRBD1 | TGTGCCAGCAGTGTAATGGGGCCAGGGGGCGCCGGGGAGCTGTTTTTT | CASSVMGPGGAGELFF
TRBJ2-1 | few | TRBV7-2 | - | TGTGCCAGCAGCTTAAGATATTTTACGCTAGACCGCCCCGATGAGCAGTTCTTC | CASSLRYFTLDRPDEQFF
TRBJ2-1 | - | TRBV6-5 | TRBD1 | TGTGCCAGCACCCGATTCACAGGGGGCGACCAGTTCTTC | CASTRFTGGDQFF
TRBJ2-1 | - | TRBV18 | - | TGTGCCAGCTCACCACCACCGGTTCGACTCAATGAGCAGTTCTTC | CASSPPPVRLNEQFF
TRBJ1-4 | - | TRBV27 | - | TGTGCCAGCAGTTCCGAACAGGGCGGGGGTAATGAAAAACTGTTTTTT | CASSSEQGGGNEKLFF
TRBJ2-2 | - | TRBV6-1 | TRBD1 | TGTGCCAGCAGATTTTCAGGGGACAGCGGGGAGCTGTTTTTT | CASRFSGDSGELFF
TRBJ2-7 | - | TRBV11-2 | - | TGTGCCAGCAGCGACCGTGGGTCCCTAGCTATGCCCGGGTACTTC | CASSDRGSLAMPGYF
TRBJ2-6 | - | TRBV7-8 | - | TGTGCCAGCAGCTCCCTCTCTGGGGCCAACGTCCTGACTTTC | CASSSLSGANVLTF
TRBJ2-5 | once | TRBV15 | - | TGTGCCTCCCGGGATACAGGTGGTGGGGGGCAGTACTTC | CASRDTGGGGQYF